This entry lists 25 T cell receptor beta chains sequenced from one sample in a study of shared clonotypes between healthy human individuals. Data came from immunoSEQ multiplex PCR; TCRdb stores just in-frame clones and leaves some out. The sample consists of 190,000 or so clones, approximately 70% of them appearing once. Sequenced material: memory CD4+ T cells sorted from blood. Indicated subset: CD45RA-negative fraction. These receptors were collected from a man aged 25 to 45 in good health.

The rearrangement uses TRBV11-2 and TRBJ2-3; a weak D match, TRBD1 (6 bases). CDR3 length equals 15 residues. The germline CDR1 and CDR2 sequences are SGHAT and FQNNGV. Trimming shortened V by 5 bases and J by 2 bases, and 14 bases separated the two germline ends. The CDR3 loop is CASSRGTEFTDTQYF. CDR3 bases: TGTGCCAGCAGCAGGGGGACGGAATTCACAGATACGCAGTATTTT.

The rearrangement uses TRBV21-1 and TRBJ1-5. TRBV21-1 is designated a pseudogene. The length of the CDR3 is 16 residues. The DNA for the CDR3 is TGTGCCAGCAGCAAAGGAGTCAGTCATAGCAATCAGCCCCAGCATTTT. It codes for CASSKGVSHSNQPQHF.

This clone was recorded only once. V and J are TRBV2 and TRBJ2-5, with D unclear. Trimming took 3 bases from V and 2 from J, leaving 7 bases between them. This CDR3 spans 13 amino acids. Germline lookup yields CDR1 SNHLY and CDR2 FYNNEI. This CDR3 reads CASSEVRQETQYF. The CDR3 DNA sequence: TGTGCCAGCAGTGAGGTCAGGCAAGAGACCCAGTACTTC.

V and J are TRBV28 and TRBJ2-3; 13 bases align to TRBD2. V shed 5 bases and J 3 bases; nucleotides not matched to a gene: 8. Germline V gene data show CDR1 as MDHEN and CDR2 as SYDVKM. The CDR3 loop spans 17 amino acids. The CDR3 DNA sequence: TGTGCCAGCAGTCGACTAGCGGGAGGATCAGGAACAGATACGCAGTATTTT. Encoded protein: CASSRLAGGSGTDTQYF.

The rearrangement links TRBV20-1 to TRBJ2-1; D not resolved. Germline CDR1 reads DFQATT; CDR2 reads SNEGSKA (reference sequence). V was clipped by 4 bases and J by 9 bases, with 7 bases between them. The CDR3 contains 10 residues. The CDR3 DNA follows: TGCAGTGCTACTTATGTTGAGCAGTTCTTC. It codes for CSATYVEQFF.

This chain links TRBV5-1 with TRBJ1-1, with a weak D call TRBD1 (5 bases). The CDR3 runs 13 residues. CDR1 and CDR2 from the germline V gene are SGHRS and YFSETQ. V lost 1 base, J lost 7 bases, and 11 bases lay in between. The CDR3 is CASSLIAQGEAFF. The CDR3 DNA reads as TGCGCCAGCAGCTTGATCGCGCAGGGTGAAGCTTTCTTT.

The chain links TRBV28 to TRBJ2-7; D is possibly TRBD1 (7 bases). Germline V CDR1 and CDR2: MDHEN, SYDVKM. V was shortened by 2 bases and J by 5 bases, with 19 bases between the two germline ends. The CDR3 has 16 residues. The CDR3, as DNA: TGTGCCAGCAGTTTACGGTGGAGGGGGCGTTTGAACGAGCAGTACTTC. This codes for CASSLRWRGRLNEQYF.

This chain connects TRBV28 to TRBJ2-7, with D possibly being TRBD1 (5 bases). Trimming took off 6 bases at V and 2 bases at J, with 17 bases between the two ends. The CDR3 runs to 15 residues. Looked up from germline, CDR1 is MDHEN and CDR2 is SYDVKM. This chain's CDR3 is CASSRSRVWTYEQYF. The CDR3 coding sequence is TGTGCCAGCAGCCGGTCCAGGGTCTGGACCTACGAGCAGTACTTC.

The CDR3 sequence is CASSSSGTSTHEQYF. The CDR3 nucleotides read TGTGCCAGCAGCTCTTCCGGGACTAGTACCCACGAGCAGTACTTC. The chain has TRBV7-2 and TRBJ2-7; 8 bases agree with TRBD2. V gave up 4 bases and J gave up 5 bases; unmatched junction bases: 10. Germline CDR1 reads SGHTA; CDR2 reads FQGNSA. This CDR3 region has 15 residues.

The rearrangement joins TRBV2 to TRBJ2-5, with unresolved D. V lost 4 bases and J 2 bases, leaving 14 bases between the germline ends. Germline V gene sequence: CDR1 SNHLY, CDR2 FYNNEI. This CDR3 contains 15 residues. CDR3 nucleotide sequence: TGTGCCAGCAGTGTCCCTTTTCGTGGTCAAGAGACCCAGTACTTC. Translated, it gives CASSVPFRGQETQYF. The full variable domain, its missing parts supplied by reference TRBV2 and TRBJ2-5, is EPEVTQTPSHQVTQMGQEVILRCVPISNHLYFYWYRQILGQKVEFLVSFYNNEISEKSEIFDDQFSVERPDGSNFTLKIRSTKLEDSAMYFCASSVPFRGQETQYFGPGTRLLVL.

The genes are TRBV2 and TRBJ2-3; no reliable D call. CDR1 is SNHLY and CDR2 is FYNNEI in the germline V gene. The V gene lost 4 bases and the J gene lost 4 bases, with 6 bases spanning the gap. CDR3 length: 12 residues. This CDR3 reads CASSGTADTQYF. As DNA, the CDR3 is TGTGCCAGCAGTGGGACCGCAGATACGCAGTATTTT.

CDR3 protein: CASSSGTRGETQYF. DNA of the CDR3: TGTGCCAGCAGTTCTGGGACTAGGGGAGAGACCCAGTACTTC. The V call is TRBV27, the J call TRBJ2-5, with 8 bases that match TRBD2. Per germline, CDR1 MNHEY and CDR2 SMNVEV (reference sequence). The CDR3 extends over 14 amino acids. Trimming took 4 bases from V and 4 from J; bases not matched to a gene: 5.

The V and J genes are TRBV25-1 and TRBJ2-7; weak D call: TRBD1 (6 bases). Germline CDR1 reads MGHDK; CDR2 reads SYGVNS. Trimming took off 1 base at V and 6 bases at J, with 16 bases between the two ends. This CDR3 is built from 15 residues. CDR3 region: CASSESGAGESEQYF. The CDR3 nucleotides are TGTGCCAGCAGTGAATCCGGGGCAGGGGAGAGCGAGCAGTACTTC.

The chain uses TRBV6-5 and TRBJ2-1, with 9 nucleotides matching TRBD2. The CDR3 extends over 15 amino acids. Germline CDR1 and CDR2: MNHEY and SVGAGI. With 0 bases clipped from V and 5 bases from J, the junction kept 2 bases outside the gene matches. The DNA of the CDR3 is TGTGCCAGCAGTTACTCTGCTAGCGGGGACAATGAGCAGTTCTTC. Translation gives CASSYSASGDNEQFF.

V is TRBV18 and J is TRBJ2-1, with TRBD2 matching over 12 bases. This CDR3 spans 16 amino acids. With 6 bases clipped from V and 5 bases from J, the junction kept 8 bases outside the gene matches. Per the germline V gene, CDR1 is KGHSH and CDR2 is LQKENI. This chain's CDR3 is CASSRGRTSGNNEQFF. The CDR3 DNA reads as TGTGCCAGCTCGCGAGGAAGGACTAGCGGGAACAATGAGCAGTTCTTC.

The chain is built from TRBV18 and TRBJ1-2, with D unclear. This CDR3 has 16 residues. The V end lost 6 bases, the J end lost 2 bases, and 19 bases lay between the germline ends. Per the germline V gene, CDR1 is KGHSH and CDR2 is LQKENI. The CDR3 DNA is TGTGCCAGCTCCCCGATTTCAGGTGGCCTGAACTATGGCTACACCTTC. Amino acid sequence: CASSPISGGLNYGYTF.

The CDR3 loop reads CASSFRGAGEKLFF. CDR3 DNA sequence: TGCGCCAGCAGCTTCCGGGGGGCGGGTGAAAAACTGTTTTTT. V is TRBV5-1 and J is TRBJ1-4, with D possibly being TRBD1 (6 bases). The CDR3 is made up of 14 amino acids. CDR1 is SGHRS, CDR2 YFSETQ, per germline. With 2 bases removed from V and 7 bases from J, the gap between germline ends came to 12 bases.

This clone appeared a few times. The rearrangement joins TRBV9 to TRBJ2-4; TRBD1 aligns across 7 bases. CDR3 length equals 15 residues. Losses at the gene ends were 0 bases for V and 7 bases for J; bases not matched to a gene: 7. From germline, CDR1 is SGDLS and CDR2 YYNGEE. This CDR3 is CASSVGIDRENIQYF. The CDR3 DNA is TGTGCCAGCAGCGTAGGGATAGACAGGGAGAACATTCAGTACTTC.

The CDR3 DNA sequence: TGCGCCAGCAGCTTGGAAACTAGCGGGAGGGATACGCAGTATTTT. Its translation is CASSLETSGRDTQYF. The rearrangement joins TRBV5-1 to TRBJ2-3; 12 bases match TRBD2. CDR3 length equals 15 residues. Germline CDR1 reads SGHRS; CDR2 reads YFSETQ. V was pared by 0 bases and J by 6 bases, with 2 bases of the junction left unmatched.

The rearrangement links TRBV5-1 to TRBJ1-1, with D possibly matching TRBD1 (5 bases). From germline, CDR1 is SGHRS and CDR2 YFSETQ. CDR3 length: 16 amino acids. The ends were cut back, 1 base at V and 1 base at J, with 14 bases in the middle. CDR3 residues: CASSLRQGRGNTEAFF. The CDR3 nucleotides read TGCGCCAGCAGCTTGCGGCAGGGACGGGGGAACACTGAAGCTTTCTTT.

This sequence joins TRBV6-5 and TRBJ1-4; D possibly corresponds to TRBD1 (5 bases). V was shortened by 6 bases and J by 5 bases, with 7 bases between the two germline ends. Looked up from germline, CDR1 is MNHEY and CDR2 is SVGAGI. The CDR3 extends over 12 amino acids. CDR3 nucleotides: TGTGCCAGCAGGGACACCAATGAAAAACTGTTTTTT. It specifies CASRDTNEKLFF.

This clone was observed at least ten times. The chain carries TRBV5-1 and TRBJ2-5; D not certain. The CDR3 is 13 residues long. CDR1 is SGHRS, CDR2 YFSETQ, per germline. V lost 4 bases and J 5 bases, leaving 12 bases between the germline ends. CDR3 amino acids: CASSLLVKETQYF. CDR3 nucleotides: TGCGCCAGCAGCCTGTTAGTAAAGGAGACCCAGTACTTC.

DNA of the CDR3: TGTGCCAGCAGTCCTTACAGGAGATCTAACTATGGCTACACCTTC. Amino acid sequence: CASSPYRRSNYGYTF. This chain links TRBV28 with TRBJ1-2; maybe TRBD1 (5 bases). This CDR3 is 15 amino acids long. Germline V lookup: CDR1 MDHEN, CDR2 SYDVKM. The ends were cut back, 5 bases at V and 0 bases at J, with 13 bases in the middle.

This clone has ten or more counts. CDR3 in DNA: TGTGCCAGCAGTTACTCCCCAGGGCTCTACAATGAGCAGTTCTTC. This gives the protein CASSYSPGLYNEQFF. The V call is TRBV6-6, the J call TRBJ2-1, with a weak D call TRBD1 (5 bases). Germline V gene lookup returns CDR1 MNHNY and CDR2 SVGAGI (reference sequence). The CDR3 runs 15 residues. V shed 0 bases and J shed 3 bases, with 9 bases lying between them.

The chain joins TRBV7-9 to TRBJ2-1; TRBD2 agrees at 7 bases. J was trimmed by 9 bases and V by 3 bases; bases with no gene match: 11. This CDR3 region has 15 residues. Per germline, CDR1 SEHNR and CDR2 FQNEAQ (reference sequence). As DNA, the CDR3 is TGTGCCAGCAGCTTCGCCCGGCGGGAGTCCGTTGAGCAGTTCTTC. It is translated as CASSFARRESVEQFF.